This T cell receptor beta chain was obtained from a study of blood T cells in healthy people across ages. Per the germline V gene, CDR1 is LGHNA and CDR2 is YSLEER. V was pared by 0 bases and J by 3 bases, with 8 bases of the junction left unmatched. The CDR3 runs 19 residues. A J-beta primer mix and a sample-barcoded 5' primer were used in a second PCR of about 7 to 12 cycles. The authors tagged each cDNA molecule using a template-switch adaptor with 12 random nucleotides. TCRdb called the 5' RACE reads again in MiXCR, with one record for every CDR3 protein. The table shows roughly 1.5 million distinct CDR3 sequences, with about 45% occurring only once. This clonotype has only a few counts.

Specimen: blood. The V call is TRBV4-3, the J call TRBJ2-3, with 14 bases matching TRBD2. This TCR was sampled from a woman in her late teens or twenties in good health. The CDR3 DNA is TGCGCCAGCAGCCAAGAGGTTACCGGGACTAGCGGGAGTACAGATACGCAGTATTTT. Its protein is CASSQEVTGTSGSTDTQYF.